This is a list of T cell receptor beta chains from one sample in a study of CD4+ T cells in melanoma. Produced via immunoSEQ multiplex PCR; TCRdb's table is partial and in-frame only. The table includes more than 110,000 clones, 80% to 95% detected once. The receptors were sampled from a human donor with melanoma. CDR3s include the opening cysteine and the closing phenylalanine or tryptophan. A D gene is named only where the DNA matches it firmly. Rows give clone size only sometimes, using once, few, many, or a class for an expanded clone.

d_call	j_call	v_call	clone_size	cdr3_aa	cdr3_nt
TRBD1	TRBJ1-2	TRBV5-4	once	CASSLRDRGLYGYTF	TGTGCCAGCAGCCTACGGGACAGGGGGCTCTATGGCTACACCTTC
TRBD1	TRBJ1-1	TRBV27	NA	CASSSLGRGRMDTEAFF	TGTGCCAGCAGTTCCTTGGGCAGGGGGCGAATGGACACTGAAGCTTTCTTT
NA	TRBJ2-2	TRBV5-1	NA	CASSLAQVVGTGELFF	TGCGCCAGCAGCTTGGCACAGGTTGTGGGCACCGGGGAGCTGTTTTTT
NA	TRBJ1-2	TRBV30	NA	CAWRREGGFQYGYTF	TGTGCCTGGAGGAGGGAGGGGGGGTTCCAGTATGGCTACACCTTC
TRBD1	TRBJ2-5	TRBV29-1	NA	CSVDQGAVGETQYF	TGCAGCGTTGACCAGGGGGCCGTGGGGGAGACCCAGTACTTC
NA	TRBJ1-4	TRBV5-1	NA	CASSPNGLNEKLFF	TGCGCCAGCAGCCCGAATGGACTTAATGAAAAACTGTTTTTT
NA	TRBJ1-3	TRBV7-3	once	CASSVNRGGTQTSGNTIYF	TGTGCCAGCAGCGTTAATAGAGGGGGGACCCAAACCTCTGGAAACACCATATATTTT
TRBD1	TRBJ1-3	TRBV5-6	NA	CASSLGQGIYSGNTIYF	TGTGCCAGCAGCTTGGGACAGGGGATCTACTCTGGAAACACCATATATTTT
TRBD1	TRBJ2-3	TRBV27	NA	CASSLRGQGTDTQYF	TGTGCCAGCAGCCTCAGGGGACAGGGCACAGATACGCAGTATTTT
NA	TRBJ2-6	TRBV1	NA	CTSSQTVWGQGVVAGDNVLTF	TGCACCAGCAGCCAAACAGTTTGGGGACAGGGAGTAGTGGCGGGGGACAACGTCCTGACTTTC
NA	TRBJ2-7	TRBV9	NA	CASSIQGGTYEQYF	TGTGCCAGCAGCATACAGGGGGGGACCTACGAGCAGTACTTC
NA	TRBJ2-1	TRBV5-1	NA	CASSLAPHRGNNEQFF	TGCGCCAGCAGCTTGGCCCCTCACCGGGGAAACAATGAGCAGTTCTTC
TRBD1	TRBJ2-7	TRBV5-4	NA	CASSLPGTGSYEQYF	TGTGCCAGCAGCCTCCCCGGGACAGGGTCCTACGAGCAGTACTTC
NA	TRBJ1-2	TRBV19	NA	CASSMTRADGYTF	TGTGCCAGTAGTATGACCAGGGCGGATGGCTACACCTTC
NA	TRBJ2-3	TRBV11-1	NA	CASSLGWAAKADTQYF	TGTGCCAGCAGCTTAGGGTGGGCCGCAAAAGCGGATACGCAGTATTTT
NA	TRBJ1-1	TRBV7-9	NA	CASRGARVDTEAFF	TGTGCCAGCAGGGGGGCCCGGGTGGACACTGAAGCTTTCTTT
NA	TRBJ2-7	TRBV7-9	NA	CASSSVTEFSYEQYF	TGTGCCAGCAGCTCTGTAACGGAGTTCTCCTACGAGCAGTACTTC
NA	TRBJ2-5	TRBV11-2	NA	CASSRRDSQETQYF	TGTGCCAGCAGCCGCCGGGACTCACAAGAGACCCAGTACTTC